One and the same sample provided the 21 T cell receptor beta chains below, sequenced in a study of Graves' ophthalmopathy and Graves' hyperthyroidism. The TCR beta CDR3 regions underwent amplification from RNA transcripts. The authors performed first-round RT-PCR with HTBI primers and then a second-round multiplex PCR. TCRdb re-derived calls from the multiplex PCR reads in MiXCR, one entry per CDR3 protein. Among about 620,000 distinct CDR3 sequences listed, 20% to 25% were seen once. Sequencing was done on a sample of peripheral blood. These receptors all stem from a woman younger than 35 with stable Graves' hyperthyroidism. Some clones in this sample may be carry-over from other donors' samples.

In its sample, this clonotype was seen many times. J is TRBJ2-7 and V is TRBV27; 8 bases map to TRBD1. Per germline, CDR1 MNHEY and CDR2 SMNVEV (reference sequence). V lost 5 bases, J lost 4 bases, and 13 bases stayed unmatched. CDR3 size: 16 residues. The CDR3 spells CASSPSGGTGRYEQYF. The DNA for the CDR3 is TGTGCCAGCAGTCCTTCCGGCGGGACAGGAAGATACGAGCAGTACTTC.

This clonotype was picked up many times. The chain employs TRBV11-1 and TRBJ2-5, with 7 bases that match TRBD2. V shed 6 bases and J 5 bases; nucleotides not matched to a gene: 9. CDR1 and CDR2 from the germline V gene are SGHAT and FQDESV (reference sequence). The CDR3 is 14 residues long. The CDR3, as DNA: TGTGCCAGCAGTTATACCGGGACTACGGAGACCCAGTACTTC. This gives the protein CASSYTGTTETQYF.

For the CDR3, the DNA is TGTGCCAGCAGTCCAATAGTGCAACAGTGGCCCTCCTATGGCTACACCTTC. It codes for CASSPIVQQWPSYGYTF. This rearrangement joins TRBV7-6 to TRBJ1-2; D gene ambiguous. Deletions cut 6 bases from V and 4 bases from J, with 24 bases between. This CDR3 is built from 17 residues. Germline loops: CDR1 SGHVS, CDR2 FNYEAQ.

As for this clonotype: This sequence may be a read error, since a much larger clone differs from it by one base. This CDR3 is CSGMGTGELFF. CDR3 bases: TGCAGCGGGATGGGGACCGGGGAGCTGTTTTTT. V gene TRBV29-1 combines with J gene TRBJ2-2; D not certain. The germline V gene encodes CDR1 SQVTM and CDR2 ANQGSEA. This CDR3 contains 11 residues. The V end was cut by 7 bases, the J end by 5 bases, with 8 bases between.

This clonotype was seen at least ten times. Being one base from a much bigger clone, this may be a read error. The V gene is TRBV15, the J gene TRBJ2-4; unclear D gene. This CDR3 comprises 15 residues. The germline gives CDR1 LNHNV, CDR2 YYDKDF (reference sequence). The CDR3 region is CATSRVQLAKNIKYF. For the CDR3, the DNA is TGTGCCACCAGCAGAGTACAGTTAGCCAAAAACATTAAGTACTTC.

This clonotype turned up a few times. CDR3 loop: CSGRRAGTGELFF. The CDR3 bases are TGCAGTGGAAGGAGGGCTGGCACCGGGGAGCTGTTTTTT. The gene calls are TRBV20-1 and TRBJ2-2, with D possibly matching TRBD2 (6 bases). The germline gives CDR1 DFQATT, CDR2 SNEGSKA (reference sequence). V dropped 7 bases and J dropped 4 bases, with 13 bases sitting between them. CDR3 length equals 13 residues.

This clonotype was picked up many times. The chain is built from TRBV6-5 and TRBJ2-7; no firm D call. The CDR3 covers 14 residues. V was trimmed by 4 bases and J by 4 bases, leaving 14 bases between them. Per germline, CDR1 MNHEY and CDR2 SVGAGI. This chain's CDR3 is CASSFSESGYEQYF. The DNA of the CDR3 is TGTGCCAGCAGTTTCTCAGAGTCGGGTTACGAGCAGTACTTC.

The table lists this clonotype with a few counts. V is TRBV5-1 and J is TRBJ2-7, with D perhaps being TRBD1 or TRBD2 (5 bases each). The germline V gene encodes CDR1 SGHRS and CDR2 YFSETQ. The ends were cut back, 5 bases at V and 3 bases at J, with 15 bases in the middle. The CDR3 consists of 14 residues. As DNA, the CDR3 is TGCGCCAGCAGGATGGGGGTCAATATCTACGAGCAGTACTTC. It encodes CASRMGVNIYEQYF.

This clonotype has ten or more counts. This rearrangement joins TRBV12-3 or TRBV12-4 to TRBJ2-7, with 11 nucleotides matching TRBD1. The CDR3 consists of 14 residues. The V gene end was trimmed by 5 bases and the J gene end by 7 bases; junction bases not matched to a gene: 7. DNA of the CDR3: TGTGCCAGCAGTCCCGGGACAGGGGGTAAGGAGCAGTACTTC. Its translation is CASSPGTGGKEQYF.

This chain links TRBV12-3 or TRBV12-4 with TRBJ1-1; D remains unclear. The CDR3 loop spans 14 amino acids. Deletions cut 2 bases from V and 1 base from J, with 8 bases between. The CDR3 loop reads CASSLSRRNTEAFF. The CDR3 nucleotides read TGTGCCAGCAGTTTAAGTCGCAGGAACACTGAAGCTTTCTTT.

This clonotype occurred many times. This chain uses TRBV7-2 with TRBJ1-6; 10 bases are a match to TRBD1. The V gene's germline CDR1 is SGHTA and CDR2 FQGNSA. The CDR3 spans 16 residues. V lost 5 bases, J lost 9 bases, and 10 bases stayed unmatched. CDR3 sequence reads: CASSTPGQGMSSPLHF. For the CDR3, the DNA is TGTGCCAGCAGCACCCCGGGACAGGGGATGAGTTCACCCCTCCACTTT.

The chain has TRBV28 and TRBJ2-7, with unresolved D. V was cut by 5 bases and J by 5 bases, with 13 bases left in between. Germline loops: CDR1 MDHEN, CDR2 SYDVKM. The length of the CDR3 is 13 residues. The CDR3 is CASSLWQADEQYF. CDR3 in DNA: TGTGCCAGCAGTCTCTGGCAGGCCGACGAGCAGTACTTC.

This chain uses TRBV20-1 with TRBJ2-7, with TRBD1 matching 8 bases. Germline V gene sequence: CDR1 DFQATT, CDR2 SNEGSKA (reference sequence). Trimming at V came to 6 bases and at J to 3 bases, leaving 7 bases not matched to a gene. This CDR3 is built from 13 residues. CDR3 nucleotides: TGCAGTGCGGTCCAGGGACAGGTCTACGAGCAGTACTTC. As protein: CSAVQGQVYEQYF.

The genes are TRBV7-2 and TRBJ1-1, with 7 bases identical to TRBD1. The CDR3 covers 14 residues. Germline V gene data show CDR1 as SGHTA and CDR2 as FQGNSA. V dropped 2 bases and J dropped 4; count of bases not matched to a gene: 4. The CDR3 nucleotides are TGTGCCAGCAGCTTAAACAGGGGAACCACTGAAGCTTTCTTT. It translates to CASSLNRGTTEAFF. Supplemented by reference TRBV7-2 and TRBJ1-1, the full variable domain reads GAGVSQSPSNKVTEKGKDVELRCDPISGHTALYWYRQSLGQGLEFLIYFQGNSAPDKSGLPSDRFSAERTGGSVSTLTIQRTQQEDSAVYLCASSLNRGTTEAFFGQGTRLTVV.

The V and J genes are TRBV25-1 and TRBJ1-2; D is possibly TRBD1 (5 bases). Germline lookup yields CDR1 MGHDK and CDR2 SYGVNS. Trimming left V 6 bases short and J 4 bases short, with 21 bases between. CDR3 length: 16 residues. This chain's CDR3 is CASRPRSRRASYGYTF. The CDR3, as DNA: TGTGCCAGCAGGCCCCGTAGTCGCAGGGCGAGCTATGGCTACACCTTC.

This clonotype was detected only a few times. The gene calls are TRBV9 and TRBJ2-4; TRBD2 matches at 10 bases. The ends lost 0 bases at V and 3 bases at J; junction bases unmatched: 15. The CDR3 is 20 amino acids. The germline gives CDR1 SGDLS, CDR2 YYNGEE. The DNA of the CDR3 is TGTGCCAGCAGCGTAGGCCTAGCGGGAGAGGGGGGGGATGGCAAAAACATTCAGTACTTC. Translating it yields CASSVGLAGEGGDGKNIQYF. The variable domain in full, with the rest retrieved from reference TRBV9 and TRBJ2-4, is DSGVTQTPKHLITATGQRVTLRCSPRSGDLSVYWYQQSLDQGLQFLIQYYNGEERAKGNILERFSAQQFPDLHSELNLSSLELGDSALYFCASSVGLAGEGGDGKNIQYFGAGTRLSVL.

The chain employs TRBV6-1 and TRBJ2-2; no definite D call. Trimming shortened V by 7 bases and J by 7 bases, and 13 bases separated the two germline ends. CDR1 is MNHNS, CDR2 SASEGT, per germline. The CDR3 sequence is 13 residues long. Here the CDR3 reads CASTTTWDGELFF. As DNA, the CDR3 is TGTGCCAGCACCACGACATGGGACGGGGAGCTGTTTTTT.

The chain combines TRBV15 with TRBJ2-2, with no clear D. This CDR3 comprises 12 residues. CDR1 and CDR2 (germline): LNHNV, YYDKDF (reference sequence). Trimming removed 8 bases from V and 6 bases from J, with 10 bases in between. The CDR3 loop reads CATRIGAGELFF. In DNA, the CDR3 is TGTGCCACCCGGATTGGGGCCGGGGAGCTGTTTTTT.

This clonotype was detected ten times or more. The chain joins TRBV28 to TRBJ1-1; D is uncertain. CDR1 and CDR2 from the germline V gene are MDHEN and SYDVKM. V lost 3 bases to trimming and J lost 6 bases, with 5 bases between them. This CDR3 has 11 residues. CDR3: CASSFFPEAFF. In DNA form, the CDR3 reads TGTGCCAGCAGTTTCTTTCCTGAAGCTTTCTTT.

This clonotype showed up just a few times. J is TRBJ2-5 and V is TRBV7-2; 8 bases map to TRBD2. Germline V gene sequence: CDR1 SGHTA, CDR2 FQGNSA. This CDR3 has 15 residues. V lost 2 bases and J lost 3; bases outside the gene matches: 5. In nucleotides, the CDR3 is TGTGCCAGCAGCTTATCTGGGACTAGAGAAGAGACCCAGTACTTC. This translates into CASSLSGTREETQYF.

This clonotype has a count of ten or more. One end of the junction fails to match germline, which may point to a read error. The chain links TRBV11-2 to TRBJ2-5; D might be TRBD1 or TRBD2, each matching 5 bases. The CDR3 has 16 residues. CDR1 is SGHAT and CDR2 is FQNNGV in the germline V gene. The CDR3 coding sequence is TGTGCCAGCAGCTTATCGCAACTTTGGGACCAAGAGGCCCAGTACTTC. Translation: CASSLSQLWDQEAQYF.